The present TCR beta chain was sequenced within a study of technical replicates of blood from several donors. Profiled with immunoSEQ multiplex PCR; TCRdb holds only in-frame clones, not every one. The sample carries roughly 62,000 clones, 91% recorded once. There are 14 residues in the CDR3. Looked up from germline, CDR1 is MNHEY and CDR2 is SVGAGI. V was trimmed by 3 bases and J by 4 bases, leaving 9 bases between them. The sequence derives from a human donor in good health. Some clones in this sample may be carry-over from other donors' samples. The gene calls are TRBV6-5 and TRBJ2-2; D not certain. The specimen sequenced was PBMCs. CDR3 DNA: TGTGCCAGCAGTTATTGGCAGATCACCGGGGAGCTGTTTTTT. Its translation: CASSYWQITGELFF.